This T cell receptor (beta chain) originates from a study of blood T cell repertoires in COVID-19. Per the authors' pipeline: Estimation of nucleated cell counts relied on the amplification of reference gene primers. TCRdb's copy holds only in-frame clones and misses some; the assay was immunoSEQ multiplex PCR. The DNA gave D and trimming, while V, J and clone size come from that table. This table holds about 150,000 clones, roughly 88% found once. V gave up 4 bases and J gave up 10 bases; unmatched junction bases: 12. In germline, CDR1 is SGHNT, CDR2 YYREEE (reference sequence). The CDR3 is 16 residues long. Enrollees, about 18 to 90 years old, lived in 24 US areas. Clinical histories supplied by participants themselves formed the basis of cohort assignment.

This rearrangement joins TRBV5-4 to TRBJ1-6, with 9 bases matching TRBD1. The TCR comes from a man in his fifties who had recovered from COVID-19. Specimen: PBMCs or T cells enriched from blood (not recorded which). This chain's CDR3 is CASSGGGTGQGSPLHF. The CDR3 coding sequence is TGTGCCAGCAGCGGGGGCGGGACAGGGCAAGGGTCACCCCTCCACTTT.